This T cell receptor (beta chain) was sequenced for a study of CD8 T cells in cerebrospinal fluid in Alzheimer's disease. TCRdb reprocessed the 10x single-cell sequencing reads, with one entry per CDR3 protein and no DNA. This sample's table has some 770 distinct CDR3 sequences. From germline, CDR1 is MDHEN and CDR2 SYDVKM. The CDR3 has 15 residues. This clonotype is deemed large by its frequency. The clonotype comes from a human donor with Parkinson's disease. Sequenced: cerebrospinal fluid. V is TRBV28 and J is TRBJ2-2; TCRdb gives TRBD2 as the D gene, but with no DNA this cannot be confirmed. CDR3 loop: CASRPSSGDFGELFF.